What follows are 30 T cell receptor beta chains derived from one specimen sequenced in a study of CD8 T cells in ankylosing spondylitis. TCRdb ran MiXCR on the 5' RACE reads and lists one entry per CDR3 protein. The table lists roughly 240,000 distinct CDR3 sequences, roughly 32% of them singletons. The sequencing input was blood, either unsorted or a sorted T cell fraction (not recorded which). The receptors here all came from a male donor with ankylosing spondylitis or in good health (not recorded which).

This chain joins TRBV12-3 or TRBV12-4 and TRBJ1-5; D gene ambiguous. The ends were cut back, 3 bases at V and 6 bases at J, with 3 bases in the middle. This CDR3 has 11 amino acids. The CDR3 region is CASSLSQPQHF. In DNA, the CDR3 is TGTGCCAGCAGTTTGAGTCAGCCCCAGCATTTT.

The chain combines TRBV4-2 with TRBJ2-3; 10 bases line up with TRBD2. V trimming: 1 base; J trimming: 5 bases; junction bases outside the gene matches: 12. The CDR3 is 18 amino acids. Germline CDR1 and CDR2: LGHNA and YNFKEQ. As DNA, the CDR3 is TGTGCCAGCAGCCAAGTGGGCGGAGAAGCGGGGGGGCAAGATACGCAGTATTTT. This translates into CASSQVGGEAGGQDTQYF.

The CDR3 loop is CSASFLSGDNEQFF. CDR3 nucleotide sequence: TGCAGTGCTAGTTTTCTATCAGGCGACAATGAGCAGTTCTTC. This sequence joins TRBV20-1 and TRBJ2-1; the D is unclear. This CDR3 comprises 14 residues. Germline-derived CDR1 and CDR2 are DFQATT and SNEGSKA (reference sequence). V was trimmed by 3 bases and J by 5 bases, leaving 14 bases between them.

The V call is TRBV7-2, the J call TRBJ2-7; 11 bases align to TRBD1. Losses at the gene ends were 5 bases for V and 5 bases for J; bases not matched to a gene: 2. Per the germline V gene, CDR1 is SGHTA and CDR2 is FQGNSA. The CDR3 runs 13 residues. The CDR3 spells CASSQGQGDEQYF. CDR3 in DNA: TGTGCCAGCAGCCAGGGACAGGGGGACGAGCAGTACTTC.

The chain joins TRBV6-4 to TRBJ2-5; D gene ambiguous. The CDR3 consists of 14 residues. The V end was cut by 8 bases, the J end by 0 bases, with 13 bases between. Germline V gene sequence: CDR1 MRHNA, CDR2 SNTAGT. CDR3: CASSQNADQETQYF. Here the CDR3 DNA reads TGTGCCAGCTCCCAAAACGCAGACCAAGAGACCCAGTACTTC.

The CDR3 region is CASRRQGANTEAFF. CDR3 sequence (DNA): TGTGCCAGCAGAAGACAGGGGGCGAACACTGAAGCTTTCTTT. V and J are TRBV7-9 and TRBJ1-1; TRBD1 agrees at 10 bases. The CDR3 has 14 residues. V lost 6 bases to trimming and J lost 1 base; unmatched junction nucleotides: 2. CDR1 is SEHNR and CDR2 is FQNEAQ in the germline V gene (reference sequence).

CDR3 protein: CASSHLDTEAFF. CDR3 sequence (DNA): TGTGCCAGCAGCCATCTGGACACTGAAGCTTTCTTT. The chain joins TRBV6-1 to TRBJ1-1; D uncertain. Germline loops: CDR1 MNHNS, CDR2 SASEGT. V dropped 6 bases and J dropped 3 bases, with 8 bases sitting between them. The CDR3 is 12 amino acids.

The V gene is TRBV12-3 or TRBV12-4, the J gene TRBJ2-3; no clear D. The CDR3 is 14 residues long. The ends were cut back, 6 bases at V and 2 bases at J, with 12 bases in the middle. CDR3 sequence (DNA): TGTGCCAGCAGCAAACTGGAAATCACAGATACGCAGTATTTT. It specifies CASSKLEITDTQYF.

This chain links TRBV11-2 with TRBJ2-3; tentative D call: TRBD2 (6 bases). Deletions cut 4 bases from V and 5 bases from J, with 16 bases between. The CDR3 extends over 15 amino acids. Germline V gene lookup returns CDR1 SGHAT and CDR2 FQNNGV. This CDR3 reads CASSSRWRDGDTQYF. In nucleotides, the CDR3 is TGTGCCAGCAGCTCACGTTGGCGGGACGGAGATACGCAGTATTTT.

There are a few counts of this clonotype. The CDR3, as DNA: TGCGCCAGCAGGGGGGTGGCAGGGGGAAGTGGGGACCCGTACGAGCAGTACTTC. This gives the protein CASRGVAGGSGDPYEQYF. The rearrangement uses TRBV10-2 and TRBJ2-7, with TRBD1 matching 7 bases. The CDR3 consists of 18 residues. Looked up from germline, CDR1 is WSHSY and CDR2 is SAAADI. Unmatched junction bases numbered 21, after V lost 6 bases and J lost 4 bases.

The chain carries TRBV6-5 and TRBJ1-5; TRBD1 is a possible D gene (5 bases). In germline, CDR1 is MNHEY, CDR2 SVGAGI. The CDR3 totals 15 residues. Trimming cost V 4 bases and J 3 bases, with 13 bases left between them. The CDR3 here is CASSLGVPLNQPQHF. CDR3 DNA sequence: TGTGCCAGCAGTTTAGGGGTGCCACTCAATCAGCCCCAGCATTTT.

This chain links TRBV20-1 with TRBJ2-1, with a weak D call TRBD1 (6 bases). CDR1 and CDR2 from the germline V gene are DFQATT and SNEGSKA (reference sequence). V dropped 1 base and J dropped 7 bases, with 20 bases sitting between them. The CDR3 totals 16 residues. The chain's CDR3 is CSARVWQGRSWNEQFF. CDR3 sequence (DNA): TGCAGTGCTAGAGTTTGGCAGGGGCGGTCGTGGAATGAGCAGTTCTTC.

The rearrangement joins TRBV7-2 to TRBJ2-1; D gene ambiguous. Trimming pared 1 base from V and 0 bases from J, leaving 7 bases between. Germline CDR1 is SGHTA and CDR2 is FQGNSA. The CDR3 loop spans 15 amino acids. CDR3 loop: CASSLELYSYNEQFF. The DNA of the CDR3 is TGTGCCAGCAGCTTAGAGCTTTACTCCTACAATGAGCAGTTCTTC.

CDR3 nucleotides: TGCAGTGCTAGTACTGGGTATGGCAATGAGCAGTTCTTC. Residues: CSASTGYGNEQFF. The J gene is TRBJ2-1, the V gene TRBV20-1; D not certain. The CDR3 runs to 13 residues. Germline-derived CDR1 and CDR2 are DFQATT and SNEGSKA (reference sequence). Trimming cost V 3 bases and J 6 bases, with 12 bases left between them.

V gene TRBV7-2 combines with J gene TRBJ2-1, with 8 bases matching TRBD2. The CDR3 spans 13 residues. The trim removed 8 bases at V and 6 bases at J, leaving 6 bases unmatched. CDR1 is SGHTA, CDR2 FQGNSA, per germline. CDR3: CASSYGGGNEQFF. In DNA, the CDR3 is TGTGCCAGCTCCTACGGGGGGGGCAATGAGCAGTTCTTC. Looking up the rest from reference TRBV7-2 and TRBJ2-1 gives the full variable domain: GAGVSQSPSNKVTEKGKDVELRCDPISGHTALYWYRQSLGQGLEFLIYFQGNSAPDKSGLPSDRFSAERTGGSVSTLTIQRTQQEDSAVYLCASSYGGGNEQFFGPGTRLTVL.

The chain combines TRBV5-1 with TRBJ2-2; 8 bases line up with TRBD2. This CDR3 is built from 15 residues. The germline gives CDR1 SGHRS, CDR2 YFSETQ. Trimming took 4 bases from V and 0 from J; bases not matched to a gene: 2. The CDR3 region is CASSVAGTNTGELFF. The DNA for the CDR3 is TGCGCCAGCAGCGTAGCGGGGACGAACACCGGGGAGCTGTTTTTT.

This clonotype was seen a handful of times. V and J are TRBV15 and TRBJ2-7, with D possibly matching TRBD1 (6 bases). The CDR3 is 14 amino acids. V was pared by 3 bases and J by 2 bases, with 11 bases between. Germline V gene data show CDR1 as LNHNV and CDR2 as YYDKDF (reference sequence). The DNA for the CDR3 is TGTGCCACCAGCAGTGGGGACAATACCTACGAGCAGTACTTC. Encoded protein: CATSSGDNTYEQYF.

The chain uses TRBV20-1 and TRBJ2-1, with 7 bases identical to TRBD2. Germline V gene sequence: CDR1 DFQATT, CDR2 SNEGSKA (reference sequence). The CDR3 is 16 amino acids. Trimming cost V 5 bases and J 6 bases; bases outside gene matches: 16. CDR3 in DNA: TGCAGTGCTCCTCCAATAAGCGGGGAAGGGGCCAATGAGCAGTTCTTC. Protein sequence: CSAPPISGEGANEQFF.

This sequence joins TRBV10-3 and TRBJ2-1, with D hard to call. The germline V gene has CDR1 ENHRY and CDR2 SYGVKD. The CDR3 covers 13 residues. V lost 3 bases and J lost 8, with 11 bases in between. The CDR3 spells CAISDGAGDEQFF. The DNA of the CDR3 is TGTGCCATCAGTGATGGTGCCGGTGATGAGCAGTTCTTC.

The DNA for the CDR3 is TGCGCCAGCAGCATATCGGGACACCTCACAGATACGCAGTATTTT. Protein sequence: CASSISGHLTDTQYF. The rearrangement joins TRBV5-1 to TRBJ2-3; a possible D gene is TRBD1 (6 bases). The V gene lost 4 bases and the J gene lost 2 bases, with 14 bases spanning the gap. This CDR3 comprises 15 residues. Germline V gene lookup returns CDR1 SGHRS and CDR2 YFSETQ.

The genes are TRBV18 and TRBJ2-5; 9 bases are a match to TRBD1. Germline-derived CDR1 and CDR2 are KGHSH and LQKENI. The junction had 3 bases not matched to a gene; V was cut back by 2 bases and J by 5 bases. CDR3 length: 14 amino acids. CDR3 coding DNA: TGTGCCAGCTCACCAAGGACAGGGGAGGAGACCCAGTACTTC. Translation: CASSPRTGEETQYF.

The J gene is TRBJ1-2, the V gene TRBV5-1; no definite D call. This CDR3 region has 14 residues. V was clipped by 1 base and J by 3 bases, with 10 bases between them. The germline V gene has CDR1 SGHRS and CDR2 YFSETQ. The CDR3 region is CASSLFGFDYGYTF. The DNA of the CDR3 is TGCGCCAGCAGCTTGTTTGGTTTTGACTATGGCTACACCTTC.

This clonotype was seen only a few times. J is TRBJ1-5 and V is TRBV20-1; D call uncertain. The CDR3 sequence is 15 residues long. The ends were cut back, 5 bases at V and 0 bases at J, with 14 bases in the middle. Germline V gene data show CDR1 as DFQATT and CDR2 as SNEGSKA (reference sequence). CDR3 nucleotides: TGCAGTGCTGGACCCGGACCTTATAGCAATCAGCCCCAGCATTTT. The encoded protein is CSAGPGPYSNQPQHF.

V gene TRBV3-1 combines with J gene TRBJ2-2; 7 bases map to TRBD1. CDR3 length equals 16 residues. The J segment lost 0 bases and the V segment lost 2 bases, leaving 3 bases of the junction unmatched. Germline V gene sequence: CDR1 LGHDT, CDR2 YNNKEL (reference sequence). CDR3 nucleotide sequence: TGTGCCAGCAGCCAACGACAGGGTTCGAACACCGGGGAGCTGTTTTTT. Amino acids: CASSQRQGSNTGELFF.

This clonotype has just a few counts. The chain carries TRBV20-1 and TRBJ2-3; D gene uncertain. Germline CDR1 is DFQATT and CDR2 is SNEGSKA (reference sequence). V was trimmed by 5 bases and J by 1 base, leaving 16 bases between them. CDR3 length: 15 amino acids. The CDR3 DNA sequence: TGCAGTGCTGAGGATGGTCACCCTGGCACAGATACGCAGTATTTT. This codes for CSAEDGHPGTDTQYF.

CDR3 bases: TGCAGTGCTAGAGGCGGCAGGGTCTACGAGCAGTACTTC. Protein: CSARGGRVYEQYF. The chain links TRBV20-1 to TRBJ2-7, with D maybe TRBD1 (5 bases). From germline, CDR1 is DFQATT and CDR2 SNEGSKA (reference sequence). The CDR3 spans 13 residues. Trimming shortened V by 1 base and J by 3 bases, and 10 bases separated the two germline ends.

The chain uses TRBV11-2 and TRBJ2-3, with D tentatively TRBD1 (6 bases). This CDR3 is built from 15 residues. Per the germline V gene, CDR1 is SGHAT and CDR2 is FQNNGV. V lost 3 bases to trimming and J lost 1 base, with 11 bases between them. Here the CDR3 reads CASSLSRGRTDTQYF. The CDR3 bases are TGTGCCAGCAGCTTGTCCAGGGGTCGCACAGATACGCAGTATTTT. Filled out from reference TRBV11-2 and TRBJ2-3, the complete variable domain reads EAGVAQSPRYKIIEKRQSVAFWCNPISGHATLYWYQQILGQGPKLLIQFQNNGVVDDSQLPKDRFSAERLKGVDSTLKIQPAKLEDSAVYLCASSLSRGRTDTQYFGPGTRLTVL.

The V gene is TRBV4-1, the J gene TRBJ2-1, with TRBD2 matching over 11 bases. Germline CDR1 reads MGHRA; CDR2 reads YSYEKL. The CDR3 sequence is 17 residues long. Losses at the gene ends were 4 bases for V and 6 bases for J; bases not matched to a gene: 11. CDR3 amino acids: CASSPLAGGRGSNEQFF. In nucleotides, the CDR3 is TGCGCCAGCAGCCCCTTAGCGGGGGGGCGGGGTAGCAATGAGCAGTTCTTC.

The chain couples TRBV29-1 to TRBJ2-2, with D possibly TRBD2 on 5 matching bases. The length of the CDR3 is 14 residues. Trimming removed 6 bases at V and 2 bases at J, with 13 bases between. Germline values: CDR1 SQVTM, CDR2 ANQGSEA. The CDR3 DNA follows: TGCAGCGTCGATTTAGGGAGAAACACCGGGGAGCTGTTTTTT. Translating gives CSVDLGRNTGELFF.

This clonotype has a handful of counts. This sequence joins TRBV4-2 and TRBJ1-6; 7 bases line up with TRBD1. Germline V lookup: CDR1 LGHNA, CDR2 YNFKEQ. The J segment lost 5 bases and the V segment lost 1 base, leaving 2 bases of the junction unmatched. The CDR3 sequence is 15 residues long. CDR3 sequence (DNA): TGTGCCAGCAGCCAAGCAGGGGGGGATAATTCACCCCTCCACTTT. Translated: CASSQAGGDNSPLHF.